The 21 T cell receptor beta chains reported below all come from one sample, sequenced in a study of blood T cell repertoires in COVID-19 (dated by TCRdb to 2018 to 2020). The library was prepared using the immunoSEQ multiplex PCR assay. Not all clones reach the TCRdb copy of this immuneACCESS table, which keeps in-frame sequences only. Checked studies attribute under half of the gap to unresolved V genes and leave the rest unexplained. The sample table contains 95,000 to 150,000 clones; only one count was recorded for roughly 85% of them. Together, the top ten hold 5% to 8% of the sample. The sample taken for sequencing was peripheral blood. The receptor set was obtained from an elderly man with active or convalescent COVID-19.

The J gene is TRBJ1-4, the V gene TRBV5-1, with TRBD1 as a possible D gene (5 bases). This CDR3 region has 15 residues. Germline V CDR1 and CDR2: SGHRS, YFSETQ. With 4 bases removed from V and 0 bases from J, the gap between germline ends came to 10 bases. CDR3 coding DNA: TGCGCCAGCAGCCCGGGGGACGCAACTAATGAAAAACTGTTTTTT. Amino acid sequence: CASSPGDATNEKLFF.

This chain links TRBV2 with TRBJ2-7; 14 bases match TRBD2. Germline-derived CDR1 and CDR2 are SNHLY and FYNNEI. V lost 4 bases and J lost 5; bases outside the gene matches: 7. The CDR3 contains 16 residues. The CDR3 protein is CASSVRTSGRINEQYF. The CDR3 DNA reads TGTGCCAGCAGTGTTCGGACTAGCGGGAGGATCAACGAGCAGTACTTC.

For the CDR3, the DNA is TGCGCCAGCAGCGGGACAGCCTCTGGAAACACCATATATTTT. It encodes CASSGTASGNTIYF. The chain carries TRBV5-1 and TRBJ1-3, with 7 nucleotides matching TRBD1. V was clipped by 4 bases and J by 0 bases; unmatched bases: 1. This CDR3 comprises 14 residues. CDR1 is SGHRS, CDR2 YFSETQ, per germline.

J is TRBJ2-1 and V is TRBV29-1; D not certain. The V gene lost 5 bases and the J gene lost 9 bases, with 11 bases spanning the gap. The germline V gene encodes CDR1 SQVTM and CDR2 ANQGSEA. CDR3 length: 11 residues. This CDR3 reads CSVYKNLEQFF. As DNA, the CDR3 is TGCAGCGTTTACAAGAATCTTGAGCAGTTCTTC.

This chain links TRBV7-9 with TRBJ2-7, with D possibly TRBD1 on 8 matching bases. This CDR3 is built from 15 residues. Per germline, CDR1 SEHNR and CDR2 FQNEAQ (reference sequence). The V end was cut by 0 bases, the J end by 6 bases, with 15 bases between. CDR3 sequence: CASSLARYRGGEQYF. Written as DNA, the CDR3 is TGTGCCAGCAGCTTAGCGCGATACAGGGGGGGCGAGCAGTACTTC.

This clone was counted only a few times. The chain links TRBV2 to TRBJ1-1; 9 bases align to TRBD1. With 4 bases clipped from V and 6 bases from J, the junction kept 12 bases outside the gene matches. The CDR3 is made up of 16 amino acids. Germline loops: CDR1 SNHLY, CDR2 FYNNEI. This CDR3 reads CASSVPRDRALPEAFF. In DNA, the CDR3 is TGTGCCAGCAGTGTGCCCCGGGACAGGGCTCTCCCTGAAGCTTTCTTT.

J is TRBJ2-4 and V is TRBV7-8; D may be TRBD1 (6 bases). Germline CDR1 and CDR2: SGHVS and FQNEAQ. CDR3 size: 12 residues. Trimming took 3 bases from V and 11 from J, leaving 11 bases between them. The CDR3 DNA reads TGTGCCAGCAGCTTCCCACAGGGCTTTCAGTACTTC. As protein: CASSFPQGFQYF.

The rearrangement uses TRBV3-1 (or the pseudogene TRBV3-2) and TRBJ2-7; possible D gene TRBD1, 7 bases. CDR3 length: 15 residues. V lost 0 bases, J lost 5 bases, and 14 bases lay in between. Germline CDR1 LGHDT, CDR2 YNNKEL (reference sequence). CDR3 DNA: TGTGCCAGCAGCCAAGATGAGACAGGGAGGAACGAGCAGTACTTC. It is translated as CASSQDETGRNEQYF.

The chain combines TRBV19 with TRBJ2-1; D may be TRBD2 (6 bases). Germline V gene data show CDR1 as LNHDA and CDR2 as SQIVND (reference sequence). Between the trimmed V and J ends, which lost 3 bases and 6 bases, there was a span of 9 bases. The length of the CDR3 is 13 residues. CDR3 DNA sequence: TGTGCCAGTAGTATTACCGGGGGCAATGAGCAGTTCTTC. Residues: CASSITGGNEQFF. The full variable domain, with the rest looked up from reference TRBV19 and TRBJ2-1, is DGGITQSPKYLFRKEGQNVTLSCEQNLNHDAMYWYRQDPGQGLRLIYYSQIVNDFQKGDIAEGYSVSREKKESFPLTVTSAQKNPTAFYLCASSITGGNEQFFGPGTRLTVL.

This clone turned up a few times. In the same sample, other DNA sequences code for this CDR3. DNA for the CDR3: TGTGCCAGCAGCTTGGGGACAGGAAACTATGGCTACACCTTC. Translation gives CASSLGTGNYGYTF. V and J are TRBV5-6 and TRBJ1-2, with 7 bases identical to TRBD1. The trim removed 0 bases at V and 2 bases at J, leaving 1 base unmatched. The CDR3 totals 14 residues. The germline CDR1 and CDR2 sequences are SGHDT and YYEEEE.

This chain links TRBV19 with TRBJ1-2, with 7 bases that match TRBD1. This CDR3 has 15 residues. V was pared by 5 bases and J by 2 bases, with 8 bases of the junction left unmatched. CDR1 is LNHDA and CDR2 is SQIVND in the germline V gene (reference sequence). The CDR3 DNA sequence: TGTGCCAGTAGTCAAGGGACAGCGCTAAACTATGGCTACACCTTC. Its protein product is CASSQGTALNYGYTF.

CDR3 nucleotides: TGTGCCACCAGTGGGGGCGGGGGTTGGACAGATACGCAGTATTTT. Its translation is CATSGGGGWTDTQYF. This chain uses TRBV24-1 with TRBJ2-3, with TRBD2 identical over 7 bases. CDR1 and CDR2 from the germline V gene are KGHDR and SFDVKD. With V trimmed by 5 bases and J by 3 bases, 7 bases remained unmatched. The CDR3 extends over 15 amino acids.

The chain couples TRBV18 to TRBJ2-1; 15 bases are shared with TRBD2. With V trimmed by 3 bases and J by 8 bases, 5 bases remained unmatched. Germline V gene data show CDR1 as KGHSH and CDR2 as LQKENI. The CDR3 extends over 16 amino acids. The CDR3 sequence: CASSPGTSGRIDEQFF. In DNA, the CDR3 is TGTGCCAGCTCACCCGGGACTAGCGGGAGGATTGATGAGCAGTTCTTC.

The chain recombines TRBV7-2 with TRBJ1-3; D is ambiguous. This CDR3 contains 15 residues. V was cut by 2 bases and J by 0 bases, with 8 bases left in between. Germline V gene sequence: CDR1 SGHTA, CDR2 FQGNSA. DNA of the CDR3: TGTGCCAGCAGCTTAATATCGGTCTCTGGAAACACCATATATTTT. Residues: CASSLISVSGNTIYF. The full variable domain, in which reference TRBV7-2 and TRBJ1-3 provide the parts outside the CDR3, is GAGVSQSPSNKVTEKGKDVELRCDPISGHTALYWYRQSLGQGLEFLIYFQGNSAPDKSGLPSDRFSAERTGGSVSTLTIQRTQQEDSAVYLCASSLISVSGNTIYFGEGSWLTVV.

The J gene is TRBJ1-1, the V gene TRBV18, with D possibly matching TRBD1 (5 bases). V gave up 3 bases and J gave up 3 bases, with 20 bases separating them. The CDR3 sequence is 17 residues long. Per the germline V gene, CDR1 is KGHSH and CDR2 is LQKENI. As DNA, the CDR3 is TGTGCCAGCTCACCCTTTTTACAGGTACGGGAGGACACTGAAGCTTTCTTT. It translates to CASSPFLQVREDTEAFF. The full variable domain, completed using reference TRBV18 and TRBJ1-1, is NAGVMQNPRHLVRRRGQEARLRCSPMKGHSHVYWYRQLPEEGLKFMVYLQKENIIDESGMPKERFSAEFPKEGPSILRIQQVVRGDSAAYFCASSPFLQVREDTEAFFGQGTRLTVV.

The chain uses TRBV7-9 and TRBJ1-2, with 7 bases aligning to TRBD1. V trimming: 4 bases; J trimming: 6 bases; junction bases outside the gene matches: 8. CDR1 and CDR2 from the germline V gene are SEHNR and FQNEAQ (reference sequence). The CDR3 covers 14 residues. The CDR3 is CASSSDRVLDGYTF. The CDR3, as DNA: TGTGCCAGCAGCTCCGACAGGGTCCTAGATGGCTACACCTTC. Supplemented by reference TRBV7-9 and TRBJ1-2, the full variable domain reads DTGVSQNPRHKITKRGQNVTFRCDPISEHNRLYWYRQTLGQGPEFLTYFQNEAQLEKSRLLSDRFSAERPKGSFSTLEIQRTEQGDSAMYLCASSSDRVLDGYTFGSGTRLTVV.

This clone turned up a few times. V and J are TRBV10-3 and TRBJ2-3, with D tentatively TRBD1 (5 bases). The germline gives CDR1 ENHRY, CDR2 SYGVKD. The CDR3 totals 14 residues. V was clipped by 10 bases and J by 0 bases, with 14 bases between them. For the CDR3, the DNA is TGTGCCACCCAGGTGACAGCCAGCACAGATACGCAGTATTTT. This translates into CATQVTASTDTQYF.

The rearrangement joins TRBV5-1 to TRBJ1-3; D remains unclear. CDR1 SGHRS and CDR2 YFSETQ come from the germline V gene. The CDR3 is 16 residues long. Trimming took 0 bases from V and 0 from J, leaving 10 bases between them. CDR3 in DNA: TGCGCCAGCAGCTTGGCCGCGGTGATCTCTGGAAACACCATATATTTT. Its translation: CASSLAAVISGNTIYF. Drawing the rest from reference TRBV5-1 and TRBJ1-3, the complete variable domain is KAGVTQTPRYLIKTRGQQVTLSCSPISGHRSVSWYQQTPGQGLQFLFEYFSETQRNKGNFPGRFSGRQFSNSRSEMNVSTLELGDSALYLCASSLAAVISGNTIYFGEGSWLTVV.

The V gene is TRBV7-9, the J gene TRBJ2-3, with TRBD1 matching 11 bases. The CDR3 contains 17 residues. The germline V gene encodes CDR1 SEHNR and CDR2 FQNEAQ (reference sequence). V was clipped by 4 bases and J by 0 bases; unmatched bases: 6. The DNA for the CDR3 is TGTGCCAGCAGCTCCCCCGGGACAGGGGGTAGCACAGATACGCAGTATTTT. Protein: CASSSPGTGGSTDTQYF. The full variable domain, rest sourced from reference TRBV7-9 and TRBJ2-3, is DTGVSQNPRHKITKRGQNVTFRCDPISEHNRLYWYRQTLGQGPEFLTYFQNEAQLEKSRLLSDRFSAERPKGSFSTLEIQRTEQGDSAMYLCASSSPGTGGSTDTQYFGPGTRLTVL.

As for this clone: One end of the junction does not line up with germline, which may come from a read error. This chain connects TRBV28 to TRBJ1-5, with D unclear. The CDR3 loop spans 14 amino acids. Germline CDR1 and CDR2: MDHEN and SYDVKM. CDR3 DNA sequence: TGTGCCAGCAGTTTCTCAGATTACAATCAACCCCAGCATTTT. Translation gives CASSFSDYNQPQHF.

In DNA, the CDR3 is TGTGCCAGCAGTTTATGGGGGCCTTCCTACGAGCAGTACTTC. Protein: CASSLWGPSYEQYF. The chain uses TRBV28 and TRBJ2-7, with D possibly matching TRBD1 (5 bases). Germline loops: CDR1 MDHEN, CDR2 SYDVKM. V lost 0 bases and J 1 base, leaving 7 bases between the germline ends. The CDR3 is 14 residues long.